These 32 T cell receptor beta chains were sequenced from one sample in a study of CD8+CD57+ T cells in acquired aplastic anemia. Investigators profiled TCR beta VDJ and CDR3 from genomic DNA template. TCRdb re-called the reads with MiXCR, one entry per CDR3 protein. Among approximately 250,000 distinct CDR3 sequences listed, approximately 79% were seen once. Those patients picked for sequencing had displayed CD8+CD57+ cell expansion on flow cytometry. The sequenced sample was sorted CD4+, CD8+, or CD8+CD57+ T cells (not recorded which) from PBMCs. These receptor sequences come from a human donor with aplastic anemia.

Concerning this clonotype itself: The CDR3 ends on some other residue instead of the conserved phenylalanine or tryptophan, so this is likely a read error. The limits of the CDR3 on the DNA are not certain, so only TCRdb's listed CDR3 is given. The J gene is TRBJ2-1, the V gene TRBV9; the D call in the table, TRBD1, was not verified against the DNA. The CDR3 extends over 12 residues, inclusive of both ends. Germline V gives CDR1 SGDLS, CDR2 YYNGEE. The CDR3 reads CASSEDDGGYNQ.

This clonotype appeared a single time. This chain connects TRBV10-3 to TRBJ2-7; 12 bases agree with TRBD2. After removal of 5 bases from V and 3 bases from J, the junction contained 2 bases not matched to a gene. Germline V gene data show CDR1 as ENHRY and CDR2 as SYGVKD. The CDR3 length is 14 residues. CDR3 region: CAISPGLAGYEQYF. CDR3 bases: TGTGCCATCAGTCCGGGACTAGCGGGCTACGAGCAGTACTTC.

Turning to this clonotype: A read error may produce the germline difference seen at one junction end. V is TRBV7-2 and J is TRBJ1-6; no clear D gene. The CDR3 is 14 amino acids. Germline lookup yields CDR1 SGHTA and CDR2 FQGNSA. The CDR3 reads CAGSSDREIQPLHF. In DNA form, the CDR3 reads TGTGCCGGCAGCTCGGATAGGGAAATCCAACCCCTCCACTTT.

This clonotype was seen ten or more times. CDR3 in DNA: TGCGCCAGCAGCTTCGAAGGTGCAACTAATGAAAAACTGTTTTTT. It yields the protein CASSFEGATNEKLFF. The V and J genes are TRBV5-1 and TRBJ1-4; D uncertain. The germline V gene has CDR1 SGHRS and CDR2 YFSETQ. The CDR3 has 15 amino acids. V was pared by 2 bases and J by 0 bases, with 8 bases between.

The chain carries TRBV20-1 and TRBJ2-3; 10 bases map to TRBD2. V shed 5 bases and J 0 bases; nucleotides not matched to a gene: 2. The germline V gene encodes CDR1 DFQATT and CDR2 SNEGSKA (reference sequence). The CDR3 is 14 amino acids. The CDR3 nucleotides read TGCAGTGCTCCGACTAGCGGGAGCACAGATACGCAGTATTTT. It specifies CSAPTSGSTDTQYF.

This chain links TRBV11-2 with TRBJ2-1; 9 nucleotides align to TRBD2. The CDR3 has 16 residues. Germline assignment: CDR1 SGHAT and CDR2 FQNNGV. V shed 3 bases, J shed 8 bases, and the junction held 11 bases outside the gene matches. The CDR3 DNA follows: TGTGCCAGCAGCTTTCATAGGAGCGGGGGGATCCATGAGCAGTTCTTC. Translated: CASSFHRSGGIHEQFF. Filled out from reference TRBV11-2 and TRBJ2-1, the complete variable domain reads EAGVAQSPRYKIIEKRQSVAFWCNPISGHATLYWYQQILGQGPKLLIQFQNNGVVDDSQLPKDRFSAERLKGVDSTLKIQPAKLEDSAVYLCASSFHRSGGIHEQFFGPGTRLTVL.

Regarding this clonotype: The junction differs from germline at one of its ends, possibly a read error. CDR3: CASSHTLTEPQEAFF. CDR3 nucleotide sequence: TGCGCCAGCAGCCATACACTGACAGAGCCCCAGGAAGCTTTCTTT. The chain couples TRBV7-9 to TRBJ1-1; tentative D call: TRBD1 (5 bases). The germline gives CDR1 SEHNR, CDR2 FQNEAQ (reference sequence). This CDR3 has 15 residues.

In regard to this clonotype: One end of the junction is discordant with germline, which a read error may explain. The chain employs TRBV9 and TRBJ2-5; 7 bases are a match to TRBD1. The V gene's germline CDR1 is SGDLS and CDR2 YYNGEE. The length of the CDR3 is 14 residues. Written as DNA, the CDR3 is TGTGCCACCAGCAGAGGGACAGATCAGGAGAACTTTTACTTC. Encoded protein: CATSRGTDQENFYF.

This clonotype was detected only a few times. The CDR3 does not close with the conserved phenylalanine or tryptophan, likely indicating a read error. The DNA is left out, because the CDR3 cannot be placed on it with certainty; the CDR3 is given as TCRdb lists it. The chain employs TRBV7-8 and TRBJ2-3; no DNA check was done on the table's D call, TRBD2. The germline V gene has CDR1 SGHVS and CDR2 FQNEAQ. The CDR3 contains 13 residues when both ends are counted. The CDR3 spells CASSLAGGHTPQY.

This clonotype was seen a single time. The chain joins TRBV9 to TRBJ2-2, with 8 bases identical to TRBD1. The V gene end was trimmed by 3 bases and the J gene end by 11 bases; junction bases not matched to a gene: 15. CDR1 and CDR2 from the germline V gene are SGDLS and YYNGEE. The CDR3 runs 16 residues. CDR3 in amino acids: CASSEGWTGINTELFF. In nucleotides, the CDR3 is TGTGCCAGCAGCGAAGGGTGGACAGGGATCAACACTGAGCTGTTTTTT.

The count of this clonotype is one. The CDR3 here is CASSLAGSNQTQYF. CDR3 coding DNA: TGTGCCAGCAGTTTAGCGGGAAGTAATCAGACCCAGTATTTT. The rearrangement joins TRBV2 to TRBJ2-3; 8 bases fit TRBD2. Germline V gene lookup returns CDR1 SNHLY and CDR2 FYNNEI. With 5 bases clipped from V and 12 bases from J, the junction kept 13 bases outside the gene matches. There are 14 residues in the CDR3. Drawing the rest from reference TRBV2 and TRBJ2-3, the complete variable domain is EPEVTQTPSHQVTQMGQEVILRCVPISNHLYFYWYRQILGQKVEFLVSFYNNEISEKSEIFDDQFSVERPDGSNFTLKIRSTKLEDSAMYFCASSLAGSNQTQYFGPGTRLTVL.

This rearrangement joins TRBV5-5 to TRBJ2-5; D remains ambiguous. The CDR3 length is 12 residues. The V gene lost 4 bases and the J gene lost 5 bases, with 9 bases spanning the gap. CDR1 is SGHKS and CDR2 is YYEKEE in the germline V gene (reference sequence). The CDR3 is CASSAAAETQYF. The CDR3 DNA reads TGTGCCAGCAGCGCGGCAGCGGAGACCCAGTACTTC.

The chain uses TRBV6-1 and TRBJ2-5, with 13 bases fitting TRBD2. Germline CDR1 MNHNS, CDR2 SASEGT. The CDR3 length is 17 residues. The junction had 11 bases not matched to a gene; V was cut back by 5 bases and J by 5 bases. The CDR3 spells CASSYYGLAGVRETQYF. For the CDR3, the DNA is TGTGCCAGCAGTTACTACGGACTAGCGGGAGTCAGGGAGACCCAGTACTTC.

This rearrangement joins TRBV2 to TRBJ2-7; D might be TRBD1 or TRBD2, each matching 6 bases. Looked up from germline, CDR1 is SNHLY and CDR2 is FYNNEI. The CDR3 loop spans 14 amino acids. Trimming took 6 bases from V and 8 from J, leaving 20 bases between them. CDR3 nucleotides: TGTGCCAGCAGCTTAGGGTCGGGGGCCGGGCAGCAGTACGTC. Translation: CASSLGSGAGQQYV.

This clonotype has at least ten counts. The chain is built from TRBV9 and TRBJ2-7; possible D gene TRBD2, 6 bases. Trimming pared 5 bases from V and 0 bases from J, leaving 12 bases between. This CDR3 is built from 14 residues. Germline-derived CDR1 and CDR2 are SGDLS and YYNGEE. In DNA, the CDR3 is TGTGCCAGCAGTCCCGGGGACTTCTCCTACGAGCAGTACTTC. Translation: CASSPGDFSYEQYF.

The CDR3 protein is CASSFTDGEDTQYF. The CDR3 DNA sequence: TGTGCCAGCAGCTTTACGGACGGGGAAGATACGCAGTATTTT. This rearrangement joins TRBV5-4 to TRBJ2-3; D may be TRBD2 (5 bases). Deletions cut 2 bases from V and 5 bases from J, with 12 bases between. The CDR3 is 14 amino acids. The germline CDR1 and CDR2 sequences are SGHNT and YYREEE (reference sequence).

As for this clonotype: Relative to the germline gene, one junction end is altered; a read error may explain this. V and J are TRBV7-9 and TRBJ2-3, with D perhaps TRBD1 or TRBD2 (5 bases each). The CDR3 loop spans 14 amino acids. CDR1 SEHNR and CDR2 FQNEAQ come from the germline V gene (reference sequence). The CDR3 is CASSLARGPGTQDF. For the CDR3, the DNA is TGTGCCAGCAGCTTAGCGAGAGGTCCCGGGACGCAGGATTTT.

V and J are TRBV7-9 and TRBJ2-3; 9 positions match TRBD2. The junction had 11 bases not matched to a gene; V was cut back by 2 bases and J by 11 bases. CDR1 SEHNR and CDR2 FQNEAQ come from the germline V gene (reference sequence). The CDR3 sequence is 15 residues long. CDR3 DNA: TGTGCCAGCAGCTTACAAAGAAGCGGGGGGAATGAGCAGTATTTT. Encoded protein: CASSLQRSGGNEQYF.

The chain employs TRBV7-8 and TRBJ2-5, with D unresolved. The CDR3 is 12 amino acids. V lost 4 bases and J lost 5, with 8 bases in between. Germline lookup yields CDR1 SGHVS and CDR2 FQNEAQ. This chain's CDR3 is CASSSEGETQYF. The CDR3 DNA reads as TGTGCCAGCAGCTCCGAAGGGGAGACCCAGTACTTC. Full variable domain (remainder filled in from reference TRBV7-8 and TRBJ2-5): GAGVSQSPRYKVAKRGQDVALRCDPISGHVSLFWYQQALGQGPEFLTYFQNEAQLDKSGLPSDRFFAERPEGSVSTLKIQRTQQEDSAVYLCASSSEGETQYFGPGTRLLVL.

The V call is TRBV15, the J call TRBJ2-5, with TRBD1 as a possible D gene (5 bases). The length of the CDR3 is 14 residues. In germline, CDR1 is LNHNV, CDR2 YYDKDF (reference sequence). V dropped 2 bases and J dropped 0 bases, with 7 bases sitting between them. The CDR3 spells CATSRRRDQETQYF. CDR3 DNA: TGTGCCACCAGCAGACGCAGGGACCAAGAGACCCAGTACTTC.

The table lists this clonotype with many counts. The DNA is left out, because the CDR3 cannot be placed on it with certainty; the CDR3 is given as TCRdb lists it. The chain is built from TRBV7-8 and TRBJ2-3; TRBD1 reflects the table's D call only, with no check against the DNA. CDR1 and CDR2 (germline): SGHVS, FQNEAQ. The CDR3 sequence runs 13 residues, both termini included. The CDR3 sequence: CASSFGQGAEKLF.

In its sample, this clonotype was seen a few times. CDR3 DNA: TGCGCCAGCAGTGAGTCTGTCAGTGGGGCGGGGGATTACGCGAACACCGGGGAGCTGTTTTTT. Amino acids: CASSESVSGAGDYANTGELFF. The chain links TRBV10-1 to TRBJ2-2; 7 bases agree with TRBD2. Per the germline V gene, CDR1 is WNHNN and CDR2 is SYGVQD (reference sequence). V was clipped by 0 bases and J by 0 bases; unmatched bases: 16. The CDR3 is 21 amino acids.

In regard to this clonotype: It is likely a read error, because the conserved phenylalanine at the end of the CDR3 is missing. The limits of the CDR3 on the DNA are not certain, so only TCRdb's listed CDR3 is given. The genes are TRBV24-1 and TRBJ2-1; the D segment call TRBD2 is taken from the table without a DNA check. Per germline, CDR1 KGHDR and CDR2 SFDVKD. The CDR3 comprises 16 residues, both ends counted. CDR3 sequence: CATSDVGGNGGEQLFV.

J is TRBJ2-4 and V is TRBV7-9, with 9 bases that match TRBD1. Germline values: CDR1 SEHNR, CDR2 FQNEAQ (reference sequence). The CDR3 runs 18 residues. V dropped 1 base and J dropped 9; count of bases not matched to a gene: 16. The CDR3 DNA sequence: TGTGCCAGCAGCTTAGATGGGCCCAGGGGACAGGGCCGAATCATTCAGTACTTC. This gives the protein CASSLDGPRGQGRIIQYF.

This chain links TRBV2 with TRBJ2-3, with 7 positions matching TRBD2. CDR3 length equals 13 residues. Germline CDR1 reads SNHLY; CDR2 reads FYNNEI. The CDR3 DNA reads TGTCCGGGAGGAGCCGGAGGGATAGATACGCAGTATTTT. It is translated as CPGGAGGIDTQYF.

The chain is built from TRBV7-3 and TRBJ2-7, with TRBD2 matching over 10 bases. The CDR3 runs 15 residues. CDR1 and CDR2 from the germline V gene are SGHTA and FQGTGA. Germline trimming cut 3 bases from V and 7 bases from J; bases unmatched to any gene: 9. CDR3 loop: CASSFTSGTYNEQYV. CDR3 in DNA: TGTGCCAGCAGCTTTACTAGCGGGACCTACAATGAGCAGTACGTC.

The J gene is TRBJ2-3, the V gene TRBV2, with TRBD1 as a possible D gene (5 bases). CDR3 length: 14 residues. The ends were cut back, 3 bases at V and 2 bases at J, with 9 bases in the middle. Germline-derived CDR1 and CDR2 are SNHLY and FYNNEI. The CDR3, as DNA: TGTGCCAGCAGTGACAGGGTGGTCACAGATACGCAGTATTTT. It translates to CASSDRVVTDTQYF.

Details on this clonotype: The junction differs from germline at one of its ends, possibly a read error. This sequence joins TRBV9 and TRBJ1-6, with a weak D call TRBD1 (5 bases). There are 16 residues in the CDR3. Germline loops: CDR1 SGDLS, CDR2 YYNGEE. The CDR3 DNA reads TGTGCCAGCAGCCTAGGGGACCGCAGGTATTATTCATCCCTCCACTTT. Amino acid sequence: CASSLGDRRYYSSLHF. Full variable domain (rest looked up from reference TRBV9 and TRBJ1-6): DSGVTQTPKHLITATGQRVTLRCSPRSGDLSVYWYQQSLDQGLQFLIQYYNGEERAKGNILERFSAQQFPDLHSELNLSSLELGDSALYFCASSLGDRRYYSSLHFGNGTRLTVT.

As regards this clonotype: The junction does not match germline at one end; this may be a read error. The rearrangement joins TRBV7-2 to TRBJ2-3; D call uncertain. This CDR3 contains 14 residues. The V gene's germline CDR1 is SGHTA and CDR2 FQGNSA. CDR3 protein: CASSSALEETQYYF. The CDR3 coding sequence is TGTGCCAGCAGCTCGGCCTTGGAAGAGACCCAGTACTACTTT.

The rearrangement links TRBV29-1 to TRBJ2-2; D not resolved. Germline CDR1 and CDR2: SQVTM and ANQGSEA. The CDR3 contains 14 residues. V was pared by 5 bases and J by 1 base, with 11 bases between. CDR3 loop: CSVTVAENTGELFF. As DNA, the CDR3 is TGCAGCGTTACGGTGGCAGAGAACACCGGGGAGCTGTTTTTT.

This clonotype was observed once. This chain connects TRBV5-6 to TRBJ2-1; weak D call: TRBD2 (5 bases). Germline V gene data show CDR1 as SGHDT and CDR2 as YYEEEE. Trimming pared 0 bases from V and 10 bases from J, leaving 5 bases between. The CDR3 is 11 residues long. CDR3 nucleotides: TGTGCCAGCAGCTTGGGGGAGGAGCAGTTCTTC. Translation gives CASSLGEEQFF. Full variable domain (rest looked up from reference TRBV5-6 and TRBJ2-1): DAGVTQSPTHLIKTRGQQVTLRCSPKSGHDTVSWYQQALGQGPQFIFQYYEEEERQRGNFPDRFSGHQFPNYSSELNVNALLLGDSALYLCASSLGEEQFFGPGTRLTVL.

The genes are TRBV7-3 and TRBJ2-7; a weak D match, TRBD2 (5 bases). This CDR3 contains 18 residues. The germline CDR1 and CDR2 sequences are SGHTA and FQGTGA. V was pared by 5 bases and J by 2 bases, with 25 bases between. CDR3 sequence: CASSHQGEGNAHPYEQYV. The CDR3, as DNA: TGTGCCAGCAGCCACCAAGGAGAGGGCAATGCTCACCCCTACGAGCAGTACGTC.